Listed below are T cell receptor beta chains from one sample, sequenced in a study of T cell responses to AZD1222 COVID-19 vaccine. Clones were read by immunoSEQ multiplex PCR, and TCRdb kept only the in-frame ones, dropping some. The profile covers about 150,000 clones, with about 91% appearing a single time and 3% to 4% taken by the ten largest. The source was peripheral blood, collected on day 0 of MenACWY control vaccination. All receptors come from an adult in good health. CDR3s include the opening cysteine and the closing phenylalanine or tryptophan. The order of the fields is J gene, V gene, D gene, clone size, CDR3 protein, CDR3 DNA. D genes are given only for firm matches. Size values are once, few and many counts, or a class for expanded clones, and some rows have none.

TRBJ2-1 TRBV7-3 . . CASSLGSYNEQFF TGTGCCAGCAGCTTAGGTTCCTACAATGAGCAGTTCTTC
TRBJ1-2 TRBV9 . . CASSPSRVHYGYTF TGTGCCAGCAGCCCTTCGAGGGTACACTATGGCTACACCTTC
TRBJ1-4 TRBV30 TRBD1 . CAWSRGGQGEKLFF TGTGCCTGGAGTAGAGGGGGCCAGGGCGAAAAACTGTTTTTT
TRBJ2-5 TRBV5-1 . . CASSLADFGGLQETQYF TGCGCCAGCAGCTTGGCCGATTTCGGAGGACTACAAGAGACCCAGTACTTC
TRBJ2-5 TRBV2 TRBD2 . CASSAGGPETQYF TGTGCCAGCAGCGCGGGGGGGCCAGAGACCCAGTACTTC
TRBJ1-1 TRBV5-1 TRBD1 . CASSLTLPGGGSTEAFF TGCGCCAGCAGCTTGACCCTACCAGGGGGAGGTTCCACTGAAGCTTTCTTT
TRBJ1-2 TRBV6-5 . . CASSYGTSLNYGYTF TGTGCCAGCAGTTACGGAACAAGCTTGAACTATGGCTACACCTTC
TRBJ2-7 TRBV5-1 TRBD2 . CASTPRGGTPYEQYF TGCGCCAGCACCCCCCGGGGGGGCACTCCCTACGAGCAGTACTTC
TRBJ2-3 TRBV5-1 . . CASSYVSRVDTQYF TGCGCCAGCAGTTATGTAAGTCGGGTGGACACGCAGTATTTT
TRBJ1-4 TRBV5-6 . . CASSFASTNEKLFF TGTGCCAGCAGCTTTGCTTCAACTAATGAAAAACTGTTTTTT
TRBJ1-1 TRBV11-3 . once CASSLELGRVAAEAFF TGTGCCAGCAGCTTAGAACTAGGGAGGGTTGCGGCTGAAGCTTTCTTT
TRBJ2-7 TRBV4-1 . . CASSRGGEQYF TGCGCCAGCAGCCGAGGGGGCGAGCAGTACTTC
TRBJ2-3 TRBV25-1 TRBD1 . CATTGGLTDTQYF TGTGCCACCACAGGGGGACTCACAGATACGCAGTATTTT
TRBJ2-2 TRBV7-2 . . CASSPTGNTGELFF TGTGCCAGCAGCCCGACAGGGAACACCGGGGAGCTGTTTTTT
TRBJ1-5 TRBV6-5 . few CASSSRAGTPQHF TGTGCCAGCAGTTCGAGAGCGGGGACGCCCCAGCATTTT
TRBJ2-3 TRBV12-3/TRBV12-4 . . CASSSSTDTQYF TGTGCCAGCAGTTCTAGCACAGATACGCAGTATTTT
TRBJ2-4 TRBV9 TRBD2 . CASSVASGRDSPTKNIQYF TGTGCCAGCAGCGTAGCTAGCGGGAGGGATAGCCCCACCAAAAACATTCAGTACTTC
TRBJ2-4 TRBV11-2 . . CASLAKNIQYF TGTGCCAGCCTAGCCAAAAACATTCAGTACTTC
TRBJ2-1 TRBV12-3/TRBV12-4 . . CASSLLYNEQFF TGTGCCAGCAGTTTGCTGTACAATGAGCAGTTCTTC
TRBJ2-7 TRBV5-1 TRBD2 . CASSLQAGATGEQYF TGCGCCAGCAGCTTGCAGGCGGGAGCCACGGGAGAGCAGTACTTC
TRBJ2-1 TRBV28 TRBD2 . CASSPKGLGNNEQFF TGTGCCAGCAGCCCTAAAGGACTAGGGAACAATGAGCAGTTCTTC
TRBJ2-1 TRBV20-1 TRBD1 . CSASMGQADNEQFF TGCAGTGCTAGTATGGGACAGGCGGACAATGAGCAGTTCTTC
TRBJ2-1 TRBV6-5 TRBD2 . CASRTSGRISYEQFF TGTGCCAGCAGGACTAGCGGGAGGATTTCCTATGAGCAGTTCTTC
TRBJ2-7 TRBV5-6 . . CASTLSMGAFYEQYF TGTGCCAGTACCCTAAGTATGGGGGCGTTCTACGAGCAGTACTTC
TRBJ1-2 TRBV7-2 . . CASSLDRGSYGYTF TGTGCCAGCAGCTTAGATAGGGGCAGCTATGGCTACACCTTC
TRBJ1-1 TRBV11-3 . . CASSTDPGLEAFF TGTGCCAGCAGTACTGACCCAGGCCTTGAAGCTTTCTTT
TRBJ1-5 TRBV27 . . CASSLLPGGGGFQPQHF TGTGCCAGCAGTTTATTGCCCGGCGGGGGTGGTTTCCAGCCCCAGCATTTT
TRBJ2-1 TRBV5-1 TRBD2 . CASSLGLAGVGEQFF TGCGCCAGCAGCCTGGGACTAGCGGGAGTAGGCGAGCAGTTCTTC
TRBJ2-3 TRBV13 . once CASSLAGEGDTQYF TGTGCCAGCAGCTTAGCGGGAGAAGGAGATACGCAGTATTTT